These 19 T cell receptor beta chains originate from one sample sequenced in a study of CD8 T cells in ankylosing spondylitis. MiXCR, run by TCRdb on the 5' RACE reads, gives a single entry per CDR3 protein. The top ten clones hold about a tenth of a sample with approximately 100,000 distinct CDR3 sequences, roughly 8.7% of them seen once. The source material was blood, either unsorted or a sorted T cell fraction (not recorded which). These receptors originate from a male donor with ankylosing spondylitis or in good health (not recorded which).

The chain recombines TRBV5-1 with TRBJ1-1; 7 bases line up with TRBD1. The CDR3 totals 14 residues. V dropped 4 bases and J dropped 0; count of bases not matched to a gene: 3. Germline CDR1 SGHRS, CDR2 YFSETQ. The CDR3 sequence: CASSPDRMNTEAFF. For the CDR3, the DNA is TGCGCCAGCAGCCCGGACAGGATGAACACTGAAGCTTTCTTT.

The V gene is TRBV6-6, the J gene TRBJ1-5, with D unclear. This CDR3 spans 17 amino acids. The germline V and J ends were trimmed by 2 bases and 3 bases, with 17 bases remaining between them. The germline V gene encodes CDR1 MNHNY and CDR2 SVGAGI (reference sequence). The CDR3 DNA follows: TGTGCCAGCAGTTACCGGGAGGGCCAGAGTCACAATCAGCCCCAGCATTTT. This sequence encodes CASSYREGQSHNQPQHF.

This clonotype was counted at least ten times. This chain joins TRBV18 and TRBJ1-1; 11 bases fit TRBD1. Per the germline V gene, CDR1 is KGHSH and CDR2 is LQKENI. The trim removed 2 bases at V and 5 bases at J, leaving 7 bases unmatched. The CDR3 is 16 amino acids. The CDR3 DNA reads TGTGCCAGCTCACCAAGCCGGGACAGGGGGTATACTGAAGCTTTCTTT. Protein product: CASSPSRDRGYTEAFF.

This clonotype has at least ten counts. The gene calls are TRBV6-2 or TRBV6-3 and TRBJ2-2, with D perhaps matching TRBD1 (5 bases). Per germline, CDR1 MNHEY and CDR2 SVGEGT. The CDR3 has 15 amino acids. Trimming took 0 bases from V and 1 from J, leaving 6 bases between them. The DNA of the CDR3 is TGTGCCAGCAGTTACTCGACAGAGAACACCGGGGAGCTGTTTTTT. Its protein product is CASSYSTENTGELFF.

This clonotype was picked up many times. The chain joins TRBV6-1 to TRBJ1-1; a weak D match, TRBD1 (6 bases). The germline CDR1 and CDR2 sequences are MNHNS and SASEGT. This CDR3 is 15 amino acids long. V was trimmed by 6 bases and J by 1 base, leaving 15 bases between them. The CDR3 protein is CASSMTGQKNTEAFF. CDR3 nucleotide sequence: TGTGCCAGCAGCATGACAGGACAAAAGAACACTGAAGCTTTCTTT.

In this sample, this clonotype turned up many times. The J gene is TRBJ2-2, the V gene TRBV12-3 or TRBV12-4; 11 positions agree with TRBD1. V was pared by 5 bases and J by 5 bases, with 4 bases of the junction left unmatched. The CDR3 runs 15 residues. CDR3 region: CASSGQGARTGELFF. The CDR3, as DNA: TGTGCCAGCAGTGGACAGGGGGCGCGGACCGGGGAGCTGTTTTTT.

This clonotype was picked up many times. The chain carries TRBV6-5 and TRBJ2-7, with D perhaps matching TRBD1 (5 bases). Trimming took off 4 bases at V and 5 bases at J, with 12 bases between the two ends. Germline-derived CDR1 and CDR2 are MNHEY and SVGAGI. The CDR3 contains 13 residues. This chain's CDR3 is CASSSSNRHEQYF. The CDR3 coding sequence is TGTGCCAGCAGTTCCTCAAACAGGCACGAGCAGTACTTC.

This clonotype was seen many times. The rearrangement links TRBV12-3 or TRBV12-4 to TRBJ2-3; possible D gene TRBD2, 6 bases. Trimming took 4 bases from V and 5 from J, leaving 13 bases between them. The CDR3 is 14 residues long. CDR3 coding DNA: TGTGCCAGCAGTTACCGGGGAGGCGGAGATACGCAGTATTTT. It translates to CASSYRGGGDTQYF.

This clonotype showed up many times. The rearrangement joins TRBV6-1 to TRBJ2-7; tentative D call: TRBD1 (6 bases). The CDR3 loop spans 14 amino acids. The V end lost 6 bases, the J end lost 3 bases, and 15 bases lay between the germline ends. The germline V gene has CDR1 MNHNS and CDR2 SASEGT. This CDR3 reads CASRGEGHIYEQYF. The CDR3 DNA reads as TGTGCCAGCAGGGGCGAGGGACATATCTACGAGCAGTACTTC.

This clonotype came up many times. At one end, the junction sequence differs from germline, possibly due to a read error. This chain connects TRBV5-6 to TRBJ2-1, with D unresolved. Germline CDR1 SGHDT, CDR2 YYEEEE. The CDR3 is 12 residues long. The CDR3: CASSFLESPRVF. DNA for the CDR3: TGTGCCAGCAGCTTTTTGGAGAGCCCAAGGGTCTTC.

The sample holds many counts of this clonotype. V gene TRBV7-2 combines with J gene TRBJ2-2; 7 bases match TRBD2. Germline V CDR1 and CDR2: SGHTA, FQGNSA. V shed 4 bases and J 1 base; nucleotides not matched to a gene: 3. This CDR3 has 15 amino acids. The CDR3: CASSSGLVNTGELFF. The CDR3 coding sequence is TGTGCCAGCAGCTCCGGACTAGTGAACACCGGGGAGCTGTTTTTT.

This clonotype was observed many times. The chain uses TRBV7-2 and TRBJ2-3; TRBD1 matches 9 bases. Trimming removed 4 bases from V and 11 bases from J; junction bases left unmatched: 4. This CDR3 is 12 amino acids long. The V gene's germline CDR1 is SGHTA and CDR2 FQGNSA. The CDR3 region is CASSSPGQGQYF. For the CDR3, the DNA is TGTGCCAGCAGCTCCCCGGGACAGGGGCAGTATTTT.

This clonotype was detected ten times or more. This chain links TRBV6-1 with TRBJ1-1, with TRBD1 as a possible D gene (6 bases). The CDR3 is 14 amino acids. From germline, CDR1 is MNHNS and CDR2 SASEGT. V lost 7 bases, J lost 4 bases, and 16 bases lay in between. CDR3 region: CASNKGGVSTEAFF. The CDR3 nucleotides read TGTGCCAGCAACAAGGGGGGAGTGAGCACTGAAGCTTTCTTT.

This clonotype has a count of ten or more. The rearrangement joins TRBV7-2 to TRBJ2-3, with a weak D call TRBD2 (5 bases). In germline, CDR1 is SGHTA, CDR2 FQGNSA. The CDR3 length is 16 residues. Trimming pared 1 base from V and 1 base from J, leaving 12 bases between. As DNA, the CDR3 is TGTGCCAGCAGCTTAGGAATTCTAGCTGGCACAGATACGCAGTATTTT. This sequence encodes CASSLGILAGTDTQYF.

This clonotype has just a few counts. The V call is TRBV9, the J call TRBJ2-1; D may correspond to TRBD1 or TRBD2 (6 bases each). The germline CDR1 and CDR2 sequences are SGDLS and YYNGEE. Trimming removed 0 bases at V and 1 base at J, with 8 bases between. The CDR3 consists of 15 residues. This CDR3 reads CASSVGGGSYNEQFF. The CDR3 nucleotides read TGTGCCAGCAGCGTAGGAGGGGGGTCCTACAATGAGCAGTTCTTC. The full variable domain, in which reference TRBV9 and TRBJ2-1 provide the parts outside the CDR3, is DSGVTQTPKHLITATGQRVTLRCSPRSGDLSVYWYQQSLDQGLQFLIQYYNGEERAKGNILERFSAQQFPDLHSELNLSSLELGDSALYFCASSVGGGSYNEQFFGPGTRLTVL.

This clonotype occurred many times. The V and J genes are TRBV29-1 and TRBJ2-3, with 12 bases that match TRBD2. Germline values: CDR1 SQVTM, CDR2 ANQGSEA. The ends lost 4 bases at V and 4 bases at J; junction bases unmatched: 6. This CDR3 comprises 15 residues. The CDR3 is CSVGASGGVADTQYF. The CDR3 coding sequence is TGCAGCGTTGGTGCTAGCGGGGGGGTAGCAGATACGCAGTATTTT.

There are many counts of this clonotype. The chain recombines TRBV7-8 with TRBJ2-7; TRBD1 matches 8 bases. This CDR3 spans 13 amino acids. Trimming at V came to 8 bases and at J to 3 bases, leaving 6 bases not matched to a gene. Germline V CDR1 and CDR2: SGHVS, FQNEAQ. In DNA form, the CDR3 reads TGTGCCAGCGAGCCAGGACAGGGCTACGAGCAGTACTTC. It specifies CASEPGQGYEQYF.

This clonotype was recorded a few times. The chain recombines TRBV20-1 with TRBJ1-1; TRBD1 matches at 11 bases. This CDR3 comprises 15 residues. Germline V gene lookup returns CDR1 DFQATT and CDR2 SNEGSKA (reference sequence). The V segment lost 3 bases and the J segment 0 bases; nucleotides outside the gene matches: 3. In nucleotides, the CDR3 is TGCAGTGCTAGCAGGGACAGGGGGTTGAACACTGAAGCTTTCTTT. It specifies CSASRDRGLNTEAFF.

This clonotype was recorded at least ten times. This chain uses TRBV12-3 or TRBV12-4 with TRBJ2-5; either TRBD1 or TRBD2 may supply D (5 bases each). V was trimmed by 0 bases and J by 1 base, leaving 12 bases between them. The CDR3 extends over 16 amino acids. The CDR3 protein is CASSLAGTLPQETQYF. Written as DNA, the CDR3 is TGTGCCAGCAGTTTAGCGGGGACCCTACCCCAAGAGACCCAGTACTTC.